These 12 T cell receptor beta chains came from one sample sequenced in a study of blood T cell repertoires in COVID-19 (TCRdb year 2020). Libraries were prepared through the immunoSEQ multiplex PCR assay. TCRdb carries this immuneACCESS record with in-frame sequences only. Its versions omit some clonotypes, under half of them owing to an unresolved V gene in the studies checked, with the rest unexplained. Present in this sample are roughly 70,000 clones, 90% of which were seen just once. The top ten hold 1.5% of the sample. The sample taken for sequencing was peripheral blood. These receptors were collected from a man aged 45-65 years with acute or convalescent COVID-19.

This chain uses TRBV28 with TRBJ1-5; D unresolved. The V end lost 5 bases, the J end lost 6 bases, and 11 bases lay between the germline ends. Germline loops: CDR1 MDHEN, CDR2 SYDVKM. The CDR3 spans 13 residues. The CDR3 DNA is TGTGCCAGCAGTCCCTTAAACGGTCAGCCCCAGCATTTT. As protein: CASSPLNGQPQHF.

This clone was observed a single time. The same CDR3 arises from other DNA sequences in this sample as well. This chain links TRBV4-2 with TRBJ2-6; the D is unclear. Germline V gives CDR1 LGHNA, CDR2 YNFKEQ. This CDR3 is 15 amino acids long. Between the trimmed V and J ends, which lost 0 bases and 3 bases, there was a span of 6 bases. As DNA, the CDR3 is TGTGCCAGCAGCCAAGATCTTAGTGGGGCCAACGTCCTGACTTTC. Translating gives CASSQDLSGANVLTF.

V is TRBV28 and J is TRBJ1-5, with D maybe TRBD1 (5 bases). CDR1 MDHEN and CDR2 SYDVKM come from the germline V gene. The CDR3 has 16 residues. Trimming removed 3 bases from V and 5 bases from J, with 17 bases in between. The CDR3 nucleotides read TGTGCCAGCAGTTTCGGAGGGGTAAGGGTCGATCAGCCCCAGCATTTT. Residues: CASSFGGVRVDQPQHF.

This chain joins TRBV5-8 and TRBJ2-7; 7 bases align to TRBD2. CDR3 length: 10 amino acids. Germline V gene lookup returns CDR1 SGHTS and CDR2 YDEGEE. Trimming took 4 bases from V and 9 from J; bases not matched to a gene: 1. The DNA for the CDR3 is TGTGCCAGCAGCCCGGGGGGGCAGTACGTC. It yields the protein CASSPGGQYV.

This clone was observed once. The chain carries TRBV3-1 (or the pseudogene TRBV3-2) and TRBJ1-1; 8 bases line up with TRBD1. Looked up from germline, CDR1 is LGHDT and CDR2 is YNNKEL (reference sequence). V trimming: 1 base; J trimming: 11 bases; junction bases outside the gene matches: 12. The CDR3 is 15 amino acids. The CDR3 DNA is TGTGCCAGCAGCCAAGGACAGGGGCCTCCTCGTCCGGCTTTCTTT. This translates into CASSQGQGPPRPAFF.

V is TRBV3-1 (or the pseudogene TRBV3-2) and J is TRBJ2-2, with 9 nucleotides matching TRBD1. Germline loops: CDR1 LGHDT, CDR2 YNNKEL (reference sequence). This CDR3 contains 14 residues. Germline trimming cut 4 bases from V and 9 bases from J; bases unmatched to any gene: 6. CDR3 sequence: CASSRDRELRELFF. The CDR3 bases are TGTGCCAGCAGCCGGGACAGGGAATTGAGGGAGCTGTTTTTT.

The rearrangement joins TRBV19 to TRBJ1-2; TRBD1 matches at 8 bases. Trimming took 7 bases from V and 7 from J; bases not matched to a gene: 8. Germline V gene lookup returns CDR1 LNHDA and CDR2 SQIVND (reference sequence). CDR3 length: 13 amino acids. The CDR3 reads CASIGQGESGYTF. The CDR3 DNA sequence: TGTGCCAGTATTGGACAGGGCGAAAGTGGCTACACCTTC.

This rearrangement joins TRBV28 to TRBJ2-2, with TRBD2 identical over 8 bases. Germline lookup yields CDR1 MDHEN and CDR2 SYDVKM. The CDR3 consists of 15 residues. After removal of 5 bases from V and 3 bases from J, the junction contained 5 bases not matched to a gene. CDR3 in amino acids: CASSESGSHTGELFF. DNA for the CDR3: TGTGCCAGCAGTGAGAGCGGGAGCCACACCGGGGAGCTGTTTTTT.

This clone was detected once. The chain carries TRBV18 and TRBJ1-1; no reliable D call. The V end was cut by 3 bases, the J end by 6 bases, with 8 bases between. The CDR3 loop spans 12 amino acids. The germline V gene has CDR1 KGHSH and CDR2 LQKENI. The CDR3 region has the DNA TGTGCCAGCTCACCCGGCGGGGCTGAAGCTTTCTTT. Residues: CASSPGGAEAFF. Based on the CDR3 plus reference TRBV18 and TRBJ1-1, the full variable domain is NAGVMQNPRHLVRRRGQEARLRCSPMKGHSHVYWYRQLPEEGLKFMVYLQKENIIDESGMPKERFSAEFPKEGPSILRIQQVVRGDSAAYFCASSPGGAEAFFGQGTRLTVV.

The J gene is TRBJ2-1, the V gene TRBV7-2; tentative D call: TRBD2 (7 bases). Germline loops: CDR1 SGHTA, CDR2 FQGNSA. V lost 1 base and J 4 bases, leaving 14 bases between the germline ends. The CDR3 extends over 16 amino acids. CDR3: CASSLDPGGKYNEQFF. As DNA, the CDR3 is TGTGCCAGCAGCTTAGACCCGGGGGGCAAATACAATGAGCAGTTCTTC.

This clone was seen only once. The chain recombines TRBV6-5 with TRBJ1-2, with a tentative D call TRBD1 (5 bases). With 5 bases removed from V and 4 bases from J, the gap between germline ends came to 8 bases. Germline V gene sequence: CDR1 MNHEY, CDR2 SVGAGI. The CDR3 is 12 amino acids. CDR3 sequence: CASSPQGYGYTF. CDR3 nucleotide sequence: TGTGCCAGCAGTCCCCAGGGCTATGGCTACACCTTC.

This clone was counted once. The rearrangement uses TRBV30 and TRBJ2-2, with 15 bases aligning to TRBD2. V shed 0 bases and J 0 bases; nucleotides not matched to a gene: 8. The CDR3 spans 20 residues. The V gene's germline CDR1 is GTSNPN and CDR2 SVGIG (reference sequence). For the CDR3, the DNA is TGTGCCTGGAGTGTACCAGGACTAGCGGGGGGGAAGGCGAACACCGGGGAGCTGTTTTTT. Residues: CAWSVPGLAGGKANTGELFF.